This is a list of T cell receptor beta chains from one sample in a study of shared clonotypes between healthy human individuals. Profiled with immunoSEQ multiplex PCR; TCRdb holds only in-frame clones, not every one. Of 550,000 to 850,000 clones listed, approximately 77% are singletons. Sequencing used memory CD4+ T cells sorted from blood. The receptors derive from a woman aged 25-40 years in good health. Each CDR3 is given with its conserved first and last residue. For some rows the clone size is stated as once, few or many, or as a class when expanded; others skip it.

v_gene: TRBV5-4
abundance: -
j_gene: TRBJ1-2
len: 13
CDR3aa: CASSLQGTDGYTF

v_gene: TRBV28
abundance: -
j_gene: TRBJ2-5
len: 15
CDR3aa: CASSRPNQGLETQYF

v_gene: TRBV11-2
abundance: -
j_gene: TRBJ2-1
len: 14
CDR3aa: CASSFIRSDNEQFF

v_gene: TRBV5-1
abundance: few
j_gene: TRBJ2-1
len: 15
CDR3aa: CASSVGTSGYNEQFF

v_gene: TRBV27
abundance: -
j_gene: TRBJ1-1
len: 13
CDR3aa: CASKVELNTEAFF

v_gene: TRBV27
abundance: -
j_gene: TRBJ2-5
len: 15
CDR3aa: CASSFGGRFQETQYF

v_gene: TRBV7-9
abundance: -
j_gene: TRBJ2-7
len: 11
CDR3aa: CASSLELEQYF

v_gene: TRBV19
abundance: -
j_gene: TRBJ1-3
len: 15
CDR3aa: CAAGTGFGSGNTIYF

v_gene: TRBV19
abundance: many
j_gene: TRBJ1-1
len: 14
CDR3aa: CASSIGQGFPEAFF

v_gene: TRBV28
abundance: -
j_gene: TRBJ2-3
len: 15
CDR3aa: CASSKPGSISDTQYF

v_gene: TRBV2
abundance: -
j_gene: TRBJ2-7
len: 15
CDR3aa: CASSSDRGRHHEQYF

v_gene: TRBV5-4
abundance: -
j_gene: TRBJ2-7
len: 15
CDR3aa: CASSTGTGSPYEQYF

v_gene: TRBV5-1
abundance: -
j_gene: TRBJ2-3
len: 12
CDR3aa: CASSLRADTQYF

v_gene: TRBV6-8
abundance: -
j_gene: TRBJ1-1
len: 13
CDR3aa: CASRTETWTEAFF

v_gene: TRBV30
abundance: -
j_gene: TRBJ1-1
len: 14
CDR3aa: CAWKSSTGNTEAFF

v_gene: TRBV2
abundance: -
j_gene: TRBJ2-5
len: 14
CDR3aa: CASNEQGSSETQYF

v_gene: TRBV10-3
abundance: -
j_gene: TRBJ2-7
len: 16
CDR3aa: CAIGLQSGTGIHEQYF

v_gene: TRBV5-4
abundance: once
j_gene: TRBJ1-2
len: 13
CDR3aa: CASGTGGRYGYTF

v_gene: TRBV6-1
abundance: -
j_gene: TRBJ2-7
len: 13
CDR3aa: CASSAQGPYEQYF

v_gene: TRBV29-1
abundance: -
j_gene: TRBJ2-1
len: 14
CDR3aa: CSTTGTTTYNEQFF

v_gene: TRBV20-1
abundance: -
j_gene: TRBJ2-7
len: 11
CDR3aa: CSARWSYEQYF

v_gene: TRBV6-5
abundance: few
j_gene: TRBJ1-5
len: 14
CDR3aa: CASSYSPGGQPQHF

v_gene: TRBV5-4
abundance: -
j_gene: TRBJ2-2
len: 17
CDR3aa: CATKVLAGEAPTGELFF

v_gene: TRBV21-1
abundance: -
j_gene: TRBJ1-5
len: 11
CDR3aa: CASFVTGPQHF

v_gene: TRBV18
abundance: -
j_gene: TRBJ2-7
len: 15
CDR3aa: CASSEGRGPGSEQYF

v_gene: TRBV5-1
abundance: -
j_gene: TRBJ2-1
len: 14
CDR3aa: CASSRDQGRDEQFF

v_gene: TRBV5-1
abundance: -
j_gene: TRBJ2-3
len: 17
CDR3aa: CASTRFRAGGPGDTQYF

v_gene: TRBV5-1
abundance: -
j_gene: TRBJ2-3
len: 17
CDR3aa: CASSASGTSPGADTQYF

v_gene: TRBV6-5
abundance: -
j_gene: TRBJ2-5
len: 16
CDR3aa: CASSYRRAGYEETQYF

v_gene: TRBV5-1
abundance: -
j_gene: TRBJ2-7
len: 15
CDR3aa: CASSLAGTGPYEQYF

v_gene: TRBV7-2
abundance: -
j_gene: TRBJ2-7
len: 14
CDR3aa: CASSRPTGSYEQYF

v_gene: TRBV27
abundance: few
j_gene: TRBJ2-3
len: 13
CDR3aa: CASSYQSVDTQYF

v_gene: TRBV27
abundance: once
j_gene: TRBJ1-2
len: 15
CDR3aa: CASSLIVGPFLGYTF

v_gene: TRBV4-1
abundance: -
j_gene: TRBJ2-3
len: 17
CDR3aa: CASSLRTSGRGTDTQYF

v_gene: TRBV27
abundance: -
j_gene: TRBJ1-1
len: 15
CDR3aa: CASSRWTGGDTEAFF

v_gene: TRBV16
abundance: -
j_gene: TRBJ2-1
len: 17
CDR3aa: CASSQSYPGNNYNEQFF

v_gene: TRBV18
abundance: -
j_gene: TRBJ2-7
len: 13
CDR3aa: CASSPRGVVEQYF

v_gene: TRBV7-2
abundance: -
j_gene: TRBJ2-7
len: 15
CDR3aa: CASSFAPGGAYEQYF

v_gene: TRBV19
abundance: -
j_gene: TRBJ2-1
len: 14
CDR3aa: CASSIGLAGAEQFF

v_gene: TRBV7-2
abundance: -
j_gene: TRBJ2-2
len: 14
CDR3aa: CASTPQSGTGELFF

v_gene: TRBV2
abundance: -
j_gene: TRBJ2-2
len: 13
CDR3aa: CASTQRERGELFF

v_gene: TRBV5-1
abundance: -
j_gene: TRBJ1-1
len: 13
CDR3aa: CASSLGQGGDAFF

v_gene: TRBV6-5
abundance: few
j_gene: TRBJ2-3
len: 15
CDR3aa: CASSSKPGQGDTQYF

v_gene: TRBV6-6
abundance: once
j_gene: TRBJ2-1
len: 13
CDR3aa: CASRTGRGGEQFF

v_gene: TRBV6-1
abundance: -
j_gene: TRBJ2-7
len: 13
CDR3aa: CASTKGTSYEQYF